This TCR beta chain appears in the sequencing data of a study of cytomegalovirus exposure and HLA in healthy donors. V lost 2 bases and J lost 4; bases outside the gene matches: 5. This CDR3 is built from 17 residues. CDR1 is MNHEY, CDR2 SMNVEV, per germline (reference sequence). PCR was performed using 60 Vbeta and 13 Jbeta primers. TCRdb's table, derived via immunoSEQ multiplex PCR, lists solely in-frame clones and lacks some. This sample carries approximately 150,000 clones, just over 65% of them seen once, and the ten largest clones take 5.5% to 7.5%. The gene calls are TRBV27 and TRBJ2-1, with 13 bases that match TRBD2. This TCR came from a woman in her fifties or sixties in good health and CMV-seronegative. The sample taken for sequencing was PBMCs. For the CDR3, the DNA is TGTGCCAGCAGTTTACGGACTAGCGGGAGATTTTACAATGAGCAGTTCTTC. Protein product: CASSLRTSGRFYNEQFF.